A selection of T cell receptor beta chains follows, all from one sample in a study of brain T cells in children with intractable seizures. Assay used: immunoSEQ multiplex PCR; TCRdb lists only in-frame clones, some missing. The profile shows 110,000 or so clones, around 94% of them singletons. The source material was peripheral blood, sampled at surgery. The receptors come from a boy younger than two with hemimegalencephaly and intractable seizures. Both conserved end residues are trimmed from each CDR3. Fields, in order: J gene, V gene, CDR3 protein.

J: TRBJ2-2
V: TRBV14
CDR3: ASSQGGLLAGELF

J: TRBJ1-1
V: TRBV12-5
CDR3: ASGLWGSEAF

J: TRBJ2-1
V: TRBV7-3
CDR3: ASSFGGGSYNEQF

J: TRBJ1-2
V: TRBV28
CDR3: ASNPGTNYGYT

J: TRBJ2-3
V: TRBV3-1/TRBV3-2
CDR3: ASSSPWTSGRAVTDTQY

J: TRBJ2-2
V: TRBV6-6
CDR3: ASRDSGKSGGELF

J: TRBJ1-2
V: TRBV27
CDR3: ASSFQGSGYGYT

J: TRBJ1-6
V: TRBV12-3/TRBV12-4
CDR3: ASSLSPSPLH

J: TRBJ2-7
V: TRBV6-1
CDR3: ASSEGTSGSYEQY

J: TRBJ2-7
V: TRBV10-2
CDR3: ASETSGYEQY

J: TRBJ2-7
V: TRBV7-2
CDR3: ASSLKWGSLVEQY

J: TRBJ2-3
V: TRBV27
CDR3: ASSQRTGRTDTQY

J: TRBJ2-7
V: TRBV6-5
CDR3: ASSYRRTVPYEQY

J: TRBJ2-7
V: TRBV19
CDR3: ASSPAPSYEQY

J: TRBJ1-2
V: TRBV19
CDR3: ASREGFNYGYT

J: TRBJ2-7
V: TRBV27
CDR3: ASSLPGNYEQY